One sample yielded the 21 T cell receptor beta chains listed below, sequenced in a study of blood T cells in healthy people across ages. A second about 7 to 12 cycle PCR used barcoded and J-beta primers. TCRdb reanalysed the 5' RACE reads using MiXCR and keeps one entry per CDR3 protein. The profile shows almost 800,000 distinct CDR3 sequences, 58% of them singletons. The source material was blood. Source of these receptors: a man aged 25-40 years in good health.

V and J are TRBV15 and TRBJ1-2; the D is unclear. Trimming shortened V by 0 bases and J by 7 bases, and 6 bases separated the two germline ends. The CDR3 contains 12 residues. Germline CDR1 LNHNV, CDR2 YYDKDF (reference sequence). CDR3 sequence (DNA): TGTGCCACCAGCAGAGACCCTTTTGGCTACACCTTC. Translating gives CATSRDPFGYTF.

The table lists this clonotype with a count of one. V gene TRBV2 combines with J gene TRBJ2-5; TRBD2 matches 7 bases. The J call could be wrong; TRBJ2-4 is a better fit for the DNA end. The CDR3 totals 15 residues. Per the germline V gene, CDR1 is SNHLY and CDR2 is FYNNEI. The CDR3 DNA is TGTGCCAGCAGTGAACTTGCGGGAGAGATAAACATTCAGTACTTC. It encodes CASSELAGEINIQYF.

CDR3: CSARLAGLNNEQFF. The DNA of the CDR3 is TGCAGTGCCAGACTAGCGGGACTTAACAATGAGCAGTTCTTC. The chain carries TRBV20-1 and TRBJ2-1; TRBD2 aligns across 11 bases. Germline V gene sequence: CDR1 DFQATT, CDR2 SNEGSKA (reference sequence). The CDR3 contains 14 residues. Germline trimming cut 6 bases from V and 5 bases from J; bases unmatched to any gene: 6.

The V and J genes are TRBV7-2 and TRBJ2-1; 11 positions match TRBD2. V gave up 5 bases and J gave up 4 bases; unmatched junction bases: 10. CDR1 and CDR2 from the germline V gene are SGHTA and FQGNSA. The CDR3 runs 17 residues. The CDR3 region is CASSVHIGTSGYNEQFF. CDR3 sequence (DNA): TGTGCCAGCAGCGTACACATAGGGACTAGCGGATACAATGAGCAGTTCTTC.

The V gene is TRBV6-2 or TRBV6-3, the J gene TRBJ2-2; the D is unclear. The CDR3 runs 11 residues. The germline V gene encodes CDR1 MNHEY and CDR2 SVGEGT. The V end lost 8 bases, the J end lost 4 bases, and 5 bases lay between the germline ends. The CDR3 DNA is TGTGCCAGCGGTATCACCGGGGAGCTGTTTTTT. It is translated as CASGITGELFF.

The chain links TRBV10-3 to TRBJ2-3; tentatively, D is TRBD1 (5 bases). Germline CDR1 reads ENHRY; CDR2 reads SYGVKD. The CDR3 sequence is 14 residues long. V gave up 0 bases and J gave up 5 bases, with 9 bases separating them. CDR3 bases: TGTGCCATCAGTGAGTCGAAAAGGGGAGATACGCAGTATTTT. Translation: CAISESKRGDTQYF.

V and J are TRBV7-9 and TRBJ2-5, with D maybe TRBD1 (6 bases). This CDR3 has 12 residues. Germline-derived CDR1 and CDR2 are SEHNR and FQNEAQ (reference sequence). Trimming cost V 8 bases and J 2 bases, with 9 bases left between them. CDR3 in amino acids: CASGGQQETQYF. Here the CDR3 DNA reads TGTGCCAGCGGGGGCCAGCAAGAGACCCAGTACTTC.

This rearrangement joins TRBV18 to TRBJ1-2; perhaps TRBD1 as D (5 bases). The ends were cut back, 1 base at V and 4 bases at J, with 16 bases in the middle. CDR3 length: 16 residues. From germline, CDR1 is KGHSH and CDR2 LQKENI. CDR3 DNA sequence: TGTGCCAGCTCACCACGGTCGGCAGGGCCTCCCTATGGCTACACCTTC. This gives the protein CASSPRSAGPPYGYTF.

This chain uses TRBV6-2 or TRBV6-3 with TRBJ2-3, with 8 bases aligning to TRBD1. Germline trimming cut 8 bases from V and 4 bases from J; bases unmatched to any gene: 8. CDR1 and CDR2 from the germline V gene are MNHEY and SVGEGT. CDR3 length: 14 residues. The CDR3 loop reads CASEDRGGPDTQYF. The CDR3 nucleotides read TGTGCCAGCGAAGACAGGGGTGGGCCAGATACGCAGTATTTT.

The chain is built from TRBV6-2 or TRBV6-3 and TRBJ2-4; D not certain. The end of the DNA aligns better with TRBJ2-7, so the J call may be wrong. Germline CDR1 MNHEY, CDR2 SVGEGT. The CDR3 length is 13 residues. The CDR3 spells CASTAPAMAEQYF. The DNA of the CDR3 is TGTGCCAGCACGGCCCCCGCAATGGCCGAGCAGTACTTC.

The chain recombines TRBV4-1 with TRBJ2-1; tentatively, D is TRBD2 (6 bases). CDR3 length equals 14 residues. Deletions cut 3 bases from V and 4 bases from J, with 10 bases between. Per germline, CDR1 MGHRA and CDR2 YSYEKL. CDR3 in amino acids: CASSQPGVYNEQFF. The CDR3 nucleotides are TGCGCCAGCAGCCAGCCGGGGGTATACAATGAGCAGTTCTTC.

This clonotype was recorded once. The chain is built from TRBV6-2 or TRBV6-3 and TRBJ1-2; D is undetermined. Germline-derived CDR1 and CDR2 are MNHEY and SVGEGT. Trimming pared 11 bases from V and 4 bases from J, leaving 23 bases between. The CDR3 is 15 residues long. The CDR3 protein is CAGGLRVALAYGYTF. In DNA, the CDR3 is TGTGCCGGAGGACTTAGGGTTGCCCTCGCCTATGGCTACACCTTC.

The sample holds a few counts of this clonotype. The CDR3 DNA reads as TGTGCCAGCAGCTTTCTAGCGGGCCACCTTAATGAGCAGTTCTTC. Protein: CASSFLAGHLNEQFF. The chain links TRBV7-2 to TRBJ2-1, with 8 bases matching TRBD2. Per the germline V gene, CDR1 is SGHTA and CDR2 is FQGNSA. The ends lost 3 bases at V and 7 bases at J; junction bases unmatched: 8. The CDR3 contains 15 residues.

This clonotype was counted a single time. V is TRBV19 and J is TRBJ2-1; D unresolved. This CDR3 has 12 amino acids. Germline CDR1 LNHDA, CDR2 SQIVND (reference sequence). The ends were cut back, 4 bases at V and 10 bases at J, with 11 bases in the middle. The CDR3, as DNA: TGTGCCAGTAGTACCGGGCCCTCCGAGCAGTTCTTC. Its translation is CASSTGPSEQFF.

CDR3 protein: CASSLATAGETQYF. CDR3 nucleotides: TGTGCCAGCAGTTTAGCGACAGCGGGGGAGACCCAGTACTTC. V usage is TRBV28 and J usage is TRBJ2-5, with 7 bases matching TRBD2. CDR1 is MDHEN and CDR2 is SYDVKM in the germline V gene. The ends lost 2 bases at V and 5 bases at J; junction bases unmatched: 5. This CDR3 spans 14 amino acids.

V and J are TRBV6-5 and TRBJ2-7; 15 nucleotides agree with TRBD2. This CDR3 is built from 17 residues. Germline V gene sequence: CDR1 MNHEY, CDR2 SVGAGI. With V trimmed by 0 bases and J by 7 bases, 7 bases remained unmatched. CDR3 nucleotides: TGTGCCAGCAGTTACTCGGGACTAGCGGGAGGACCGGGGGAGCAGTACTTC. This codes for CASSYSGLAGGPGEQYF.

This clonotype was found once. V is TRBV28 and J is TRBJ2-3; D may correspond to TRBD1 or TRBD2 (5 bases each). Between the trimmed V and J ends, which lost 8 bases and 4 bases, there was a span of 16 bases. The CDR3 consists of 14 residues. Germline V gene lookup returns CDR1 MDHEN and CDR2 SYDVKM. CDR3 bases: TGTGCCAGCTATGGGACGGAAAACGCAGATACGCAGTATTTT. Amino acid sequence: CASYGTENADTQYF.

For this clonotype: This sequence may be a read error, since a much larger clone differs from it by one base. The V call is TRBV7-2, the J call TRBJ2-3, with a tentative D call TRBD2 (6 bases). Trimming stripped 5 bases from V and 2 bases from J, with 17 bases between. The germline gives CDR1 SGHTA, CDR2 FQGNSA. The CDR3 covers 16 residues. The CDR3 region has the DNA TGTGCCAGCAGCCAGGTCCGGCGGGGTATCACAGATACGCAGTATTTT. Protein sequence: CASSQVRRGITDTQYF. Full variable domain (outside the CDR3, taken from reference TRBV7-2 and TRBJ2-3): GAGVSQSPSNKVTEKGKDVELRCDPISGHTALYWYRQSLGQGLEFLIYFQGNSAPDKSGLPSDRFSAERTGGSVSTLTIQRTQQEDSAVYLCASSQVRRGITDTQYFGPGTRLTVL.

The chain joins TRBV4-1 to TRBJ2-7; tentatively, D is TRBD1 or TRBD2 (5 bases each). V was cut by 1 base and J by 3 bases, with 13 bases left in between. Germline V gene sequence: CDR1 MGHRA, CDR2 YSYEKL. The CDR3 extends over 15 amino acids. CDR3 coding DNA: TGCGCCAGCAGCCAAGTCTACGGGGCCCACTACGAGCAGTACTTC. Protein: CASSQVYGAHYEQYF.

This clonotype was counted a few times. CDR3 region: CASRLQGEGEKLFF. The CDR3 DNA is TGTGCCAGCAGACTACAGGGGGAAGGTGAAAAACTGTTTTTT. The J gene is TRBJ1-4, the V gene TRBV6-5; 8 nucleotides agree with TRBD1. CDR3 length: 14 residues. Germline lookup yields CDR1 MNHEY and CDR2 SVGAGI. V dropped 6 bases and J dropped 7; count of bases not matched to a gene: 7.

The chain carries TRBV6-2 or TRBV6-3 and TRBJ1-5, with a weak D call TRBD1 (5 bases). This CDR3 has 13 amino acids. The germline gives CDR1 MNHEY, CDR2 SVGEGT. V lost 8 bases and J lost 4, with 12 bases in between. The DNA for the CDR3 is TGTGCCAGCGTCGGGGGATGGAATCAGCCCCAGCATTTT. It codes for CASVGGWNQPQHF.